This TCR beta chain is from a study of T cell responses to AZD1222 COVID-19 vaccine. Study results and caveats: Regions 160-218 and 743-854 held dominance among vaccine-associated CD4 TCRs, which spanned spike. Spike-specific TCR breadth and depth both grew after two AZD1222 doses. Seropositive AZD1222 recipients at baseline numbered only five or six.

Note on this clone: Its antigen is as yet unknown.

The CDR3 length is 15 residues. V shed 4 bases and J 6 bases; nucleotides not matched to a gene: 11. CDR1 and CDR2 from the germline V gene are MNHNY and SVGAGI (reference sequence). Produced via immunoSEQ multiplex PCR; TCRdb's table is partial and in-frame only. The table lists 55,000 to 60,000 clones, roughly 85% of them singletons. The source material was peripheral blood, sampled on day 0 of MenACWY control vaccination. The source is an adult in good health. The gene calls are TRBV6-6 and TRBJ2-7, with 8 nucleotides matching TRBD2. CDR3 nucleotides: TGTGCCAGCAGTTTAGCGGGAAAAGTGGATGGCGAGCAGTACTTC. Translating gives CASSLAGKVDGEQYF.